Sequencing of this T cell receptor (beta chain) was carried out in a study of breast tumors, draining lymph nodes, adjacent tissues. Overall study results and limits: Tumors had less TCR diversity than lymph nodes, more than nontumor tissue.

J lost 2 bases, V lost 0 bases, and 13 bases had no gene match. This CDR3 is built from 20 residues. The V gene's germline CDR1 is SGHDN and CDR2 FVKESK. Breast cancer patients provided tissue from their axillary draining lymph nodes. A remark on this clonotype: Its specificity is not known.

MiXCR, applied by TCRdb to the multiplex PCR reads, yields one record per CDR3 protein. Of hundreds of thousands of distinct CDR3 sequences listed, roughly 32% are singletons. The sequenced sample was axillary lymph node tissue. The V and J genes are TRBV14 and TRBJ2-3; 11 nucleotides align to TRBD2. This TCR was sampled from a female donor with breast cancer. Some clones in this sample may be carry-over from other donors' samples. Here the CDR3 DNA reads TGTGCCAGCAGCCAAGATTGCGACCCACCGGGACTAGCGGTCACAGATACGCAGTATTTT. Its protein is CASSQDCDPPGLAVTDTQYF.